This TCR beta chain was sequenced during a study of blood T cells in healthy people across ages. Study-wide points: Diversity was higher, and naive CD4+ cells more numerous, in long-lived donors than in aged donors. The study could not conclusively compare naive and antigen-experienced cells, given its unsorted PBMCs.

They isolated at least 7 million PBMCs from each sample. With regard to this clonotype: Its antigen is unidentified. The junction and the germline gene differ at one end; a read error may be behind it.

Using a J-beta primer mix together with a sample-barcoded 5' primer, a second PCR was run for about 6 to 11 cycles. One entry per CDR3 protein results from TCRdb running MiXCR on the 5' RACE reads. This table holds hundreds of thousands of distinct CDR3 sequences, less than 80% found once. Sequenced sample: blood. The source is a man under 40 in good health.

The CDR3 nucleotides read TGTGCCAGCTGTTTGGCAGGGCGGGGGAGGGAGCAGTACTTC. The encoded protein is CASCLAGRGREQYF. The chain uses TRBV28 and TRBJ2-7; 7 positions agree with TRBD2. This CDR3 is built from 14 residues. Germline CDR1 and CDR2: MDHEN and SYDVKM.